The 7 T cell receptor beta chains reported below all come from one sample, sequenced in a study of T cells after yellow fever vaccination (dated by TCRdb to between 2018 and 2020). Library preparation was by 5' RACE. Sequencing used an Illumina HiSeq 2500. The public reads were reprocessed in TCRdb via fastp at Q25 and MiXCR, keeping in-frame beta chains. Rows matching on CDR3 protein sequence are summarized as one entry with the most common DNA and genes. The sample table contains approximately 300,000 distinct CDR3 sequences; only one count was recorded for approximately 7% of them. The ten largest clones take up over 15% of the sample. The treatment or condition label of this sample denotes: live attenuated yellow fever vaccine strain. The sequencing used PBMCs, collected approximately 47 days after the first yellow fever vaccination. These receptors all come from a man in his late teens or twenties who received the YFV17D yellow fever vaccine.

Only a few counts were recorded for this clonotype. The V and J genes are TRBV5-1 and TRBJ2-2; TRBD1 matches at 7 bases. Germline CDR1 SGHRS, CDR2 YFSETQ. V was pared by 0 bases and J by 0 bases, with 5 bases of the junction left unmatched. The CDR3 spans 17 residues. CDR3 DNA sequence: TGCGCCAGCAGCTTGGAGGGACAGTCCCCGAACACCGGGGAGCTGTTTTTT. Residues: CASSLEGQSPNTGELFF. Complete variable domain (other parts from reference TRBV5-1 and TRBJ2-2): KAGVTQTPRYLIKTRGQQVTLSCSPISGHRSVSWYQQTPGQGLQFLFEYFSETQRNKGNFPGRFSGRQFSNSRSEMNVSTLELGDSALYLCASSLEGQSPNTGELFFGEGSRLTVL.

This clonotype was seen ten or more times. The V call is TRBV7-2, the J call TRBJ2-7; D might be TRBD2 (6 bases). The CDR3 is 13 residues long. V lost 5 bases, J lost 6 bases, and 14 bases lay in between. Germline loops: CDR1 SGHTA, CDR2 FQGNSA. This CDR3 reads CASSPHGGAEQYF. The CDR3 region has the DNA TGTGCCAGCAGCCCCCATGGCGGGGCCGAGCAGTACTTC.

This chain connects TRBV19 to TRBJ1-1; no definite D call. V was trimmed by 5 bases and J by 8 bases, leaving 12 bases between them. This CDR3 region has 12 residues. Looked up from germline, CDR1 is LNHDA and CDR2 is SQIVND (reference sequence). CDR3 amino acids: CASSPLLREAFF. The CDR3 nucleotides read TGTGCCAGTAGTCCACTACTCAGGGAAGCTTTCTTT.

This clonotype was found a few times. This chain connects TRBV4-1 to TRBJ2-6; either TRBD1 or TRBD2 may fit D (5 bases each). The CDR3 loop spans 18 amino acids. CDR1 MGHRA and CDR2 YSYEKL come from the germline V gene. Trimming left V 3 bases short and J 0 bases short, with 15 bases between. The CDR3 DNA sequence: TGCGCCAGCAGCCACGCCACGTGGGGGAGCTCTGGGGCCAACGTCCTGACTTTC. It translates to CASSHATWGSSGANVLTF.

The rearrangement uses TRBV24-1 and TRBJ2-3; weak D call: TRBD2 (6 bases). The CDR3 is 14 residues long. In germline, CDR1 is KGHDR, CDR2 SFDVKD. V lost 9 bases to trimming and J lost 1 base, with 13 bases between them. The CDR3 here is CATRDSRGTDTQYF. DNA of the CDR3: TGTGCCACCCGGGACTCCCGAGGCACAGATACGCAGTATTTT.

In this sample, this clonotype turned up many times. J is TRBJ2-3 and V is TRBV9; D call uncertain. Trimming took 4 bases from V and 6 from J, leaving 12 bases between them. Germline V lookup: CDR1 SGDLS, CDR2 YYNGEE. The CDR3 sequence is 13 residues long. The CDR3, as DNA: TGTGCCAGCAGCCCCCACGGATCCGATACGCAGTATTTT. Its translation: CASSPHGSDTQYF.

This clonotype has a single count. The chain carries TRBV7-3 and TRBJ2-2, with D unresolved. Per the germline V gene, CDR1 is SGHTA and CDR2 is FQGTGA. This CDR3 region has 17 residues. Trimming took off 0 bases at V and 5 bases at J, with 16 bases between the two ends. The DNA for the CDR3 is TGTGCCAGCAGCTTAACGTTTGTGCGGTGGGATACCGGGGAGCTGTTTTTT. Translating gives CASSLTFVRWDTGELFF.